This T cell receptor (beta chain) stems from a study of blood T cell repertoires in COVID-19. Trimming cost V 1 base and J 2 bases, with 9 bases left between them. This CDR3 spans 15 amino acids. Looked up from germline, CDR1 is MGHDK and CDR2 is SYGVNS. Before being deemed recovered, Cohort 3 donors had two negative PCRs, clearance, or symptom resolution. Sequenced by immunoSEQ multiplex PCR; TCRdb stores in-frame clones only, minus some. In the table there are under 200,000 clones, about four fifths of which are singletons. The sequence was collected from a woman in her fifties or sixties who had recovered from COVID-19. The chain recombines TRBV25-1 with TRBJ2-1; D gene uncertain. Sequenced: PBMCs or T cells enriched from blood (not recorded which). CDR3 residues: CASSESRLAYNEQFF. DNA of the CDR3: TGTGCCAGCAGTGAATCCCGATTAGCCTACAATGAGCAGTTCTTC.